This TCR beta chain was recorded in a study of blood T cell repertoires in COVID-19. About the research overall: The United States, Italy and Spain supplied acute and convalescent COVID-19 samples.

The CDR3 sequence is 14 residues long. Germline assignment: CDR1 SGHRS and CDR2 YFSETQ. Deletions cut 8 bases from V and 2 bases from J, with 17 bases between. Repertoires were generated with immunoSEQ multiplex PCR, while TCRdb's copy carries only in-frame clones and drops some. Among more than 250,000 clones listed, 70% to 90% were seen once. This clonotype was sampled from a woman aged 30 to 39 who had recovered from COVID-19. The specimen was PBMCs or T cells enriched from blood (not recorded which). The chain couples TRBV5-1 to TRBJ2-7; D is uncertain. Here the CDR3 DNA reads TGCGCCAGAAAAGAAGGCGGCAGCGCCTACGAGCAGTACTTC. This translates into CARKEGGSAYEQYF.